These 10 T cell receptor beta chains originate from one sample sequenced in a study of CD8+CD57+ T cells in acquired aplastic anemia. It was patients with CD8+CD57+ cell expansion by flow cytometry who were chosen for sequencing. Template material for TCR beta VDJ and CDR3 profiling consisted of genomic DNA. MiXCR, applied by TCRdb to the reads, yields one record per CDR3 protein. In the table there are around 200,000 distinct CDR3 sequences, about 60% of which are singletons. Source material: sorted CD4+, CD8+, or CD8+CD57+ T cells (not recorded which) from PBMCs. The origin of the receptors is a human donor with aplastic anemia.

The chain has TRBV5-1 and TRBJ2-1, with 12 bases aligning to TRBD2. Per the germline V gene, CDR1 is SGHRS and CDR2 is YFSETQ. V lost 4 bases and J lost 6; bases outside the gene matches: 5. The CDR3 has 15 amino acids. The CDR3 nucleotides are TGCGCCAGCAGCCCAGGGACTAGCGGGTTCAATGAGCAGTTCTTC. It yields the protein CASSPGTSGFNEQFF.

The chain combines TRBV19 with TRBJ2-7, with D perhaps matching TRBD1 or TRBD2 (7 bases each). The CDR3 totals 14 residues. V was shortened by 5 bases and J by 1 base, with 12 bases between the two germline ends. Germline V gene sequence: CDR1 LNHDA, CDR2 SQIVND (reference sequence). The CDR3 DNA reads as TGTGCCAGTAGTCACAGGGGAGGGTCCTACGAGCAGTACTTC. As protein: CASSHRGGSYEQYF.

The J gene is TRBJ2-6, the V gene TRBV19; tentative D call: TRBD2 (6 bases). V was trimmed by 5 bases and J by 4 bases, leaving 12 bases between them. The CDR3 totals 15 residues. The germline V gene has CDR1 LNHDA and CDR2 SQIVND (reference sequence). CDR3 sequence (DNA): TGTGCCAGTAGTGGACGACTAGGCGGGGCCAACGTCCTGACTTTC. This codes for CASSGRLGGANVLTF.

The rearrangement links TRBV15 to TRBJ2-2, with a possible D match to TRBD2 (5 bases). Germline V gene sequence: CDR1 LNHNV, CDR2 YYDKDF (reference sequence). The V end lost 6 bases, the J end lost 1 base, and 9 bases lay between the germline ends. This CDR3 has 14 amino acids. The DNA for the CDR3 is TGTGCCACCAGAGAGGGATTGAACACCGGGGAGCTGTTTTTT. It translates to CATREGLNTGELFF.

V gene TRBV7-8 combines with J gene TRBJ1-5; D uncertain. CDR1 is SGHVS and CDR2 is FQNEAQ in the germline V gene. Trimming cost V 1 base and J 3 bases, with 13 bases left between them. The CDR3 consists of 16 residues. Here the CDR3 reads CASSLGYSTHNQPQHF. The CDR3 DNA follows: TGTGCCAGCAGCTTAGGGTACTCGACCCACAATCAGCCCCAGCATTTT.

Regarding this clonotype: One junction end disagrees with the germline gene, perhaps due to a read error. The chain recombines TRBV5-1 with TRBJ1-1; D is undetermined. The germline V gene encodes CDR1 SGHRS and CDR2 YFSETQ. This CDR3 has 13 amino acids. Here the CDR3 reads CASSAGGGTEAFF. The DNA for the CDR3 is TGTGCCAGCAGTGCGGGCGGCGGAACTGAAGCTTTCTTT.

The rearrangement uses TRBV15 and TRBJ2-1, with TRBD1 as a possible D gene (6 bases). The germline CDR1 and CDR2 sequences are LNHNV and YYDKDF (reference sequence). The CDR3 runs to 16 residues. The ends were cut back, 3 bases at V and 8 bases at J, with 20 bases in the middle. The CDR3 DNA is TGTGCCACCAGCAGCCAAAAGACAGGACCAAGGGATGAGCAGTTCTTC. The encoded protein is CATSSQKTGPRDEQFF.

The CDR3 spells CAPMSRLADYNEQFF. The CDR3 region has the DNA TGTGCCCCGATGTCGAGGCTAGCGGACTACAATGAGCAGTTCTTC. V and J are TRBV5-8 and TRBJ2-1, with 7 nucleotides matching TRBD2. Germline trimming cut 10 bases from V and 3 bases from J; bases unmatched to any gene: 13. This CDR3 has 15 residues. CDR1 SGHTS and CDR2 YDEGEE come from the germline V gene.

The chain couples TRBV10-3 to TRBJ2-7, with TRBD2 identical over 10 bases. After removal of 7 bases from V and 0 bases from J, the junction contained 6 bases not matched to a gene. Germline V CDR1 and CDR2: ENHRY, SYGVKD. This CDR3 comprises 15 residues. The CDR3, as DNA: TGTGCCATCAATATAGCGGGGGGCAACTCCTACGAGCAGTACTTC. Protein: CAINIAGGNSYEQYF.

Written as DNA, the CDR3 is TGTGCCAGCAGATCGCAGGGCCTGAGCACTGAAGCTTTCTTT. Translated: CASRSQGLSTEAFF. This chain links TRBV25-1 with TRBJ1-1; possibly TRBD1 for D (5 bases). V shed 6 bases and J shed 4 bases, with 15 bases lying between them. Germline loops: CDR1 MGHDK, CDR2 SYGVNS. The CDR3 is made up of 14 amino acids.